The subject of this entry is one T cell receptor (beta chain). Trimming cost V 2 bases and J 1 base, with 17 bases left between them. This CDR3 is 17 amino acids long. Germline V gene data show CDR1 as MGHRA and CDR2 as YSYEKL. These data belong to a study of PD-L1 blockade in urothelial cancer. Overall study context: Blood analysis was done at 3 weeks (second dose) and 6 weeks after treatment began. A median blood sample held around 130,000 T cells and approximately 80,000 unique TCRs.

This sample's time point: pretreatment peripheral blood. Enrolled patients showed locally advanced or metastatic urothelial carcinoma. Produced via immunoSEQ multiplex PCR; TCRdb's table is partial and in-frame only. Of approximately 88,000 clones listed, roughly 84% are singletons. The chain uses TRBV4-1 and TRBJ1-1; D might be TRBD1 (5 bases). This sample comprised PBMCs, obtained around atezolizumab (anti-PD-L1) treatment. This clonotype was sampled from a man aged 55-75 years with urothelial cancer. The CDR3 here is CASSQWRGGAENTEAFF. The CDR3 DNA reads TGCGCCAGCAGCCAATGGAGGGGCGGGGCAGAGAACACTGAAGCTTTCTTT.